This T cell receptor beta chain stems from a study of radiotherapy plus CTLA-4 blockade in lung cancer. CDR1 and CDR2 from the germline V gene are LNHDA and SQIVND (reference sequence). V was pared by 6 bases and J by 1 base, with 22 bases between. The CDR3 runs to 18 residues. Sequencing used immunoSEQ multiplex PCR; TCRdb keeps in-frame clones, though not all of them. This sample yields tens of thousands of clones, of which around 70% are seen a single time; more than 3.5% belongs to the top ten. The chain carries TRBV19 and TRBJ1-5; D might be TRBD1 (6 bases). This sample comprised peripheral blood, obtained from a patient treated with radiotherapy plus ipilimumab. The sequence came from a human donor with non-small cell lung cancer who had stable disease on radiotherapy plus ipilimumab. The CDR3 reads CASSPRNSGGQSNQPQHF. DNA of the CDR3: TGTGCCAGTAGCCCCCGGAATTCTGGCGGACAGAGCAATCAGCCCCAGCATTTT.